This is a list of T cell receptor beta chains from one sample in a study of Ad26.COV2.S vaccination and SARS-CoV-2 variants. The protocol was immunoSEQ multiplex PCR, while the TCRdb copy is restricted to in-frame clones and leaves out a portion. Of roughly 350,000 clones in the sample, approximately 90% were seen once. Sequencing used peripheral blood, obtained in a trial of Ad26.COV2.S vaccine versus placebo. The source of these receptors is a person aged 18-65 years who received the Ad26.COV2.S COVID-19 vaccine or a placebo. Each CDR3 is given with its conserved first and last residue. Each record gives: CDR3 DNA, CDR3 protein, V gene, D gene, J gene, clone size. D genes are given only for firm matches. Only part of the rows carry a size: once, few, many, or a class if the clone is expanded.

TGTGCCAGCAGTGAGAACGGGGGGGCCTCGGGAGATACGCAGTATTTT,CASSENGGASGDTQYF,TRBV6-4,TRBD2,TRBJ2-3,once
TGTGCCAGCAGCTTGGGGACAGGGATGGATGAAAAACTGTTTTTT,CASSLGTGMDEKLFF,TRBV5-4,TRBD1,TRBJ1-4,.
TGTGCCAGCAGTCCGAAGGGAAGAGGGTATGGCTACACCTTC,CASSPKGRGYGYTF,TRBV7-9,.,TRBJ1-2,.
TGCACCAGCAGCCTAATAGCGGGCGGATTCCGTGATACGCAGTATTTT,CTSSLIAGGFRDTQYF,TRBV1,.,TRBJ2-3,.
TGTGCCATCAGGACAGGGGACACTGAAGCTTTCTTT,CAIRTGDTEAFF,TRBV10-3,TRBD1,TRBJ1-1,.
TGTGCCAGCAGCAACGGACAGGCTAAAACTGAAGCTTTCTTT,CASSNGQAKTEAFF,TRBV9,TRBD1,TRBJ1-1,.
TGCAGCGTTGAAAGGCAGGGGAAACGCGAGCAGTACTTC,CSVERQGKREQYF,TRBV29-1,.,TRBJ2-7,.
TGTGCCAGCAGTGGACAGGGGAGGGCCGGGGAGCTGTTTTTT,CASSGQGRAGELFF,TRBV2,.,TRBJ2-2,.
TGTGCCAGCAGTTTCCAAAATTCTCTGGGCTACACCTTC,CASSFQNSLGYTF,TRBV27,.,TRBJ1-2,.
TGTGCCAGCAGCCCGAGGCCCATTCAAGAGACCCAGTACTTC,CASSPRPIQETQYF,TRBV7-9,.,TRBJ2-5,.
TGTGCCAGCAGCCAAGGGGGACAGGGTAACGGCTACACCTTC,CASSQGGQGNGYTF,TRBV4-2,TRBD1,TRBJ1-2,.
TGTGCCAGCTCTCCCGGACAGAATAATTCACCCCTCCACTTT,CASSPGQNNSPLHF,TRBV18,.,TRBJ1-6,.
TGTGCCTGGAGCCTGGGGGACTCTGAAGCTTTCTTT,CAWSLGDSEAFF,TRBV30,.,TRBJ1-1,.
TGTGCCAGCAGCGTAGGCGCAGAGAACACTGAAGCTTTCTTT,CASSVGAENTEAFF,TRBV9,.,TRBJ1-1,.
TGTGCCAGCAGAAAACCTCGACCCCCGTACGAGCAGTACTTC,CASRKPRPPYEQYF,TRBV6-5,.,TRBJ2-7,few
TGTGCCAGCAGCTTGCTCCCTAGCGGGAACATTCAGTACTTC,CASSLLPSGNIQYF,TRBV7-2,TRBD2,TRBJ2-4,.
TGTGCCAGCAGCACAGACAGGGACTCTGGAAACACCATATATTTT,CASSTDRDSGNTIYF,TRBV6-5,TRBD1,TRBJ1-3,.
TGTGCCAGCAGCGTAGAGGCCCAAAGCGGCTCCTACGAGCAGTACTTC,CASSVEAQSGSYEQYF,TRBV9,.,TRBJ2-7,few
TGTGCCAGCAGCTTTCACAATCAGCCCCAGCATTTT,CASSFHNQPQHF,TRBV7-9,.,TRBJ1-5,.
TGTGCCAGCTCACCACCGAGTCAAGAGACCCAGTACTTC,CASSPPSQETQYF,TRBV18,.,TRBJ2-5,.
TGCGCCAGCAGCTTGGGGGTCAGGGGATTGTACACCTTC,CASSLGVRGLYTF,TRBV5-1,.,TRBJ1-2,.
TGCGCCAGCAGCCAAGAAGGTAGGGACACTGAAGCTTTCTTT,CASSQEGRDTEAFF,TRBV4-3,.,TRBJ1-1,.
TGCGCCAGCAGCCCCAGACGGACAGGGGCCTACGAGCAGTACTTC,CASSPRRTGAYEQYF,TRBV5-1,TRBD1,TRBJ2-7,.
TGTGCCAGCAGCCCCAGTAGCTCCTACAATGAGCAGTTCTTC,CASSPSSSYNEQFF,TRBV7-3,.,TRBJ2-1,.
TGTGCCAGCAGCCCACCCGGGGGGCGGAATTCACCCCTCCACTTT,CASSPPGGRNSPLHF,TRBV7-8,.,TRBJ1-6,.
TGTGCCAGCAGTTTAATTTCCGAGCAGTACTTC,CASSLISEQYF,TRBV28,.,TRBJ2-7,.
TGTGCCAGCAGCCGTCGGACAGGGGCGAACACCGGGGAGCTGTTTTTT,CASSRRTGANTGELFF,TRBV5-4,TRBD1,TRBJ2-2,.
TGTGCCAGCAGCCTGTCGGGTGAGCAGTTCTTC,CASSLSGEQFF,TRBV7-9,.,TRBJ2-1,.
TGTGCCAGCTCACCACCCGTAGGCTCTGGAAACACCATATATTTT,CASSPPVGSGNTIYF,TRBV18,.,TRBJ1-3,.
TGTGCCAGCAGCTTGGCCGACCGCTACTCTGGAAACACCATATATTTT,CASSLADRYSGNTIYF,TRBV5-4,.,TRBJ1-3,.
TGTGCCAGCTCTCGAAAGAATTCACCCCTCCACTTT,CASSRKNSPLHF,TRBV9,.,TRBJ1-6,.
TGTGCCAGCTCACCACCGGCAGATTCAAAACTGTTTTTT,CASSPPADSKLFF,TRBV18,.,TRBJ1-4,.
TGTGCCAGCTCGTCCGGGACAGGGCTCGGCGGGGAGCTGTTTTTT,CASSSGTGLGGELFF,TRBV18,TRBD1,TRBJ2-2,few
TGTGCCAGCAGCTTAGCGCATGGAGGGCACACCATATATTTT,CASSLAHGGHTIYF,TRBV11-2,.,TRBJ1-3,.
TGTGCCAGTAGTACCCGAGGGGGACTAGAGTACAATGAGCAGTTCTTC,CASSTRGGLEYNEQFF,TRBV19,TRBD2,TRBJ2-1,.
TGTGCCTGGAGTGTACTTGGGGGCTACACCTTC,CAWSVLGGYTF,TRBV30,.,TRBJ1-2,.
TGTGCCAGCAGTTACTCCGCCGGGGGTTATGGCTACACCTTC,CASSYSAGGYGYTF,TRBV6-5,.,TRBJ1-2,.
TGTGCCATCAGTGAGGGGGCGAAACTACAGGGGTTCTACGAGCAGTACTTC,CAISEGAKLQGFYEQYF,TRBV10-3,TRBD1,TRBJ2-7,.
TGCGCCAGCAGCTCTATACCGGGGGCGGGTGAGATCCAGTACTTC,CASSSIPGAGEIQYF,TRBV5-1,.,TRBJ2-5,.
TGTGCCAGCAGCTCCTTCCGGGGGGGATACTCCTACAATGAGCAGTTCTTC,CASSSFRGGYSYNEQFF,TRBV7-9,TRBD2,TRBJ2-1,.
TGTGCCAGCAGCCAAGTGACAGGGTACCAAGAGACCCAGTACTTC,CASSQVTGYQETQYF,TRBV4-2,TRBD1,TRBJ2-5,.
TGTGCCAGCTCGGCATGGGGAGCGGGTTCATTTAACGATACGCAGTATTTT,CASSAWGAGSFNDTQYF,TRBV18,.,TRBJ2-3,.
TGTGCCAGCAGTTACTCCCGGCAGGGGGCGAATTCACCCCTCCACTTT,CASSYSRQGANSPLHF,TRBV6-5,TRBD1,TRBJ1-6,.
TGTGCCAGCAGTGACAGGTCTGAAGCTTTCTTT,CASSDRSEAFF,TRBV6-4,.,TRBJ1-1,.
TGTGCCAGCAGATCCGACAGGGATACTGGAAACACCATATATTTT,CASRSDRDTGNTIYF,TRBV6-6,TRBD1,TRBJ1-3,.